This TCR beta chain is from a study of OX40 agonist ivuxolimab in advanced cancers. Findings and limits, study-wide: Antigen specificity of clonally expanded peripheral T cells was not established. Some nonresponders likewise displayed low normalized T-cell clonal expansion.

Generated by immunoSEQ multiplex PCR, the TCRdb table keeps only in-frame clones and is missing some. The data contain some 40,000 clones, roughly 87% of them singletons. The CDR3 is made up of 16 amino acids. Germline values: CDR1 SGHDT, CDR2 YYEEEE. Trimming cost V 0 bases and J 4 bases; bases outside gene matches: 8. About this clone: Its antigen is currently unknown.

The V gene is TRBV5-6, the J gene TRBJ2-7, with TRBD1 matching over 9 bases. The specimen comprised CD4+ or CD8+ T cells sorted from blood, sampled in a trial of the OX40 agonist ivuxolimab. This TCR was sampled from an adult with an advanced solid tumor such as melanoma, head and neck, liver or kidney cancer. The CDR3 here is CASSLDVSDRGYEQYF. The DNA of the CDR3 is TGTGCCAGCAGCTTGGACGTTTCGGACAGGGGTTACGAGCAGTACTTC.